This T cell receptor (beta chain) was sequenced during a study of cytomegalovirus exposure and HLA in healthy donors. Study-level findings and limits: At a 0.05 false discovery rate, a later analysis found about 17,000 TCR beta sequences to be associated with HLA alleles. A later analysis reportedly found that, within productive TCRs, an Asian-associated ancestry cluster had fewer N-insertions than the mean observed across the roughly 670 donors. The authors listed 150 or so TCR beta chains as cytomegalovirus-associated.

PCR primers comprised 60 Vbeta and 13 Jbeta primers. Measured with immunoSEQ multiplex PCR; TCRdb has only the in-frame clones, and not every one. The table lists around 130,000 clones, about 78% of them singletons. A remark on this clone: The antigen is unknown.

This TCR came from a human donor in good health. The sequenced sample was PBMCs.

For the CDR3, the DNA is TGTGCCAGCAGTGACCGGGACAGACTACTCTCCTACGAGCAGTACTTC. Translating it yields CASSDRDRLLSYEQYF. The J gene is TRBJ2-7, the V gene TRBV2; TRBD1 agrees at 7 bases. The ends lost 3 bases at V and 0 bases at J; junction bases unmatched: 8. The CDR3 length is 16 residues. The germline gives CDR1 SNHLY, CDR2 FYNNEI.